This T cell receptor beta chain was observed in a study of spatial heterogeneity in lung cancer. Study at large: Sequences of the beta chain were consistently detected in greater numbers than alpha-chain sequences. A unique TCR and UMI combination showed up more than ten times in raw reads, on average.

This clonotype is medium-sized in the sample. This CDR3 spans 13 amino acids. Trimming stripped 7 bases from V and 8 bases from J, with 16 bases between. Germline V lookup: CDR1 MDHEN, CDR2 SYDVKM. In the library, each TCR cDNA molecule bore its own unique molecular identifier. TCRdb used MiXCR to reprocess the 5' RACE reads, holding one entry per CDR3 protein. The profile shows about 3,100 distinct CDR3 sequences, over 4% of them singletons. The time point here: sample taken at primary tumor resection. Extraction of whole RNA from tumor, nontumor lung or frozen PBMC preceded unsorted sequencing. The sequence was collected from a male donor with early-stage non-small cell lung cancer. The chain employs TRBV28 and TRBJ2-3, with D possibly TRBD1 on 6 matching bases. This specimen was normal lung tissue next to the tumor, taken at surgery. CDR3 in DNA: TGTGCCAGCACCCTCTACGCACAGGGTACGCAGTATTTT. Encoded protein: CASTLYAQGTQYF.